The 20 T cell receptor beta chains reported below all come from one sample, sequenced in a study of blood T cell repertoires in COVID-19 (dated by TCRdb to the early 2020s). The library was prepared using the immunoSEQ multiplex PCR assay. As stored in TCRdb, this immuneACCESS dataset retains in-frame rearrangements with V and J assigned. A fraction of the clones does not appear; measured against another copy, unresolved V genes explain less than half of the discrepancy, and the remainder lacks a known reason. The sample has around 130,000 clones on record, roughly three quarters of them singletons. The ten biggest clones cover more than 15% of the sample. Material: peripheral blood. All receptors come from an older man with acute or convalescent COVID-19.

The chain couples TRBV7-2 to TRBJ2-5; D possibly corresponds to TRBD1 (6 bases). Germline V gene sequence: CDR1 SGHTA, CDR2 FQGNSA. V was cut by 5 bases and J by 2 bases, with 15 bases left in between. There are 15 residues in the CDR3. In DNA, the CDR3 is TGTGCCAGCAGCGAAAACGGACAGCTACAAGAGACCCAGTACTTC. It translates to CASSENGQLQETQYF.

This chain uses TRBV9 with TRBJ2-1; 8 bases match TRBD1. This CDR3 comprises 17 residues. The V gene end was trimmed by 1 base and the J gene end by 3 bases; junction bases not matched to a gene: 9. Per the germline V gene, CDR1 is SGDLS and CDR2 is YYNGEE. The CDR3 DNA follows: TGTGCCAGCAGCGTAACGGGGACAGGACCCTACTACAATGAGCAGTTCTTC. This sequence encodes CASSVTGTGPYYNEQFF.

The chain is built from TRBV19 and TRBJ1-2; 12 nucleotides line up with TRBD1. The trim removed 8 bases at V and 2 bases at J, leaving 9 bases unmatched. The CDR3 has 16 residues. Per the germline V gene, CDR1 is LNHDA and CDR2 is SQIVND (reference sequence). The CDR3 sequence: CASLYGTGGVNYGYTF. The DNA of the CDR3 is TGTGCCAGTTTATACGGGACAGGGGGCGTCAACTATGGCTACACCTTC.

V is TRBV6-5 and J is TRBJ1-2, with D perhaps TRBD1 (6 bases). The CDR3 totals 14 residues. Germline CDR1 and CDR2: MNHEY and SVGAGI. Trimming removed 4 bases at V and 4 bases at J, with 13 bases between. CDR3 protein: CASSSPGQLYGYTF. The CDR3 bases are TGTGCCAGCAGTTCGCCGGGACAACTCTATGGCTACACCTTC.

This clone was recorded only once. This rearrangement joins TRBV5-1 to TRBJ2-5, with 9 positions matching TRBD1. The CDR3 contains 14 residues. CDR1 and CDR2 from the germline V gene are SGHRS and YFSETQ. V dropped 3 bases and J dropped 5; count of bases not matched to a gene: 5. The CDR3 DNA reads as TGCGCCAGCAGCTCGACAGGGGGGAAGGAGACCCAGTACTTC. It encodes CASSSTGGKETQYF.

Only one count was recorded for this clone. V gene TRBV9 combines with J gene TRBJ1-6, with D hard to call. The V gene lost 4 bases and the J gene lost 7 bases, with 21 bases spanning the gap. Germline CDR1 SGDLS, CDR2 YYNGEE. The length of the CDR3 is 17 residues. Written as DNA, the CDR3 is TGTGCCAGCAGCCCAACCGGGTCCACGTCCGCAAATTCACCCCTCCACTTT. Translated: CASSPTGSTSANSPLHF. The full variable domain, completed using reference TRBV9 and TRBJ1-6, is DSGVTQTPKHLITATGQRVTLRCSPRSGDLSVYWYQQSLDQGLQFLIQYYNGEERAKGNILERFSAQQFPDLHSELNLSSLELGDSALYFCASSPTGSTSANSPLHFGNGTRLTVT.

The J gene is TRBJ1-1, the V gene TRBV5-1; no reliable D call. This CDR3 spans 14 amino acids. Trimming took off 4 bases at V and 2 bases at J, with 12 bases between the two ends. Germline V lookup: CDR1 SGHRS, CDR2 YFSETQ. The CDR3 sequence is CASSPWTGNTEAFF. The CDR3 bases are TGCGCCAGCAGCCCTTGGACGGGAAACACTGAAGCTTTCTTT.

This rearrangement joins TRBV29-1 to TRBJ2-1, with 8 bases fitting TRBD1. The germline V gene encodes CDR1 SQVTM and CDR2 ANQGSEA. V was clipped by 7 bases and J by 4 bases; unmatched bases: 3. This CDR3 contains 12 residues. CDR3 in DNA: TGCAGCGGGGGACAGGAATACAATGAGCAGTTCTTC. Encoded protein: CSGGQEYNEQFF.

The genes are TRBV6-1 and TRBJ1-5; unclear D gene. Trimming removed 2 bases from V and 9 bases from J, with 14 bases in between. The CDR3 extends over 14 amino acids. Germline V gene sequence: CDR1 MNHNS, CDR2 SASEGT. CDR3 region: CASSELDWQRPQHF. The CDR3 DNA is TGTGCCAGCAGTGAACTTGACTGGCAAAGGCCCCAGCATTTT.

The J gene is TRBJ2-3, the V gene TRBV4-2, with 8 nucleotides matching TRBD2. The CDR3 covers 16 residues. V was clipped by 1 base and J by 1 base; unmatched bases: 4. Germline V CDR1 and CDR2: LGHNA, YNFKEQ. CDR3 region: CASSQVRRGGTDTQYF. The CDR3 coding sequence is TGTGCCAGCAGCCAAGTTAGGCGGGGGGGCACAGATACGCAGTATTTT.

V gene TRBV19 combines with J gene TRBJ2-7, with D unclear. This CDR3 has 12 residues. In germline, CDR1 is LNHDA, CDR2 SQIVND (reference sequence). V was cut by 7 bases and J by 5 bases, with 12 bases left in between. The CDR3, as DNA: TGTGCCAGTAATGGTAACGGAGACGAGCAGTACTTC. As protein: CASNGNGDEQYF. Full variable domain (rest looked up from reference TRBV19 and TRBJ2-7): DGGITQSPKYLFRKEGQNVTLSCEQNLNHDAMYWYRQDPGQGLRLIYYSQIVNDFQKGDIAEGYSVSREKKESFPLTVTSAQKNPTAFYLCASNGNGDEQYFGPGTRLTVT.

The genes are TRBV4-3 and TRBJ2-7; TRBD1 agrees at 11 bases. Germline assignment: CDR1 LGHNA and CDR2 YSLEER. Trimming cost V 5 bases and J 4 bases; bases outside gene matches: 1. The CDR3 totals 13 residues. This CDR3 is CASSRDRGYEQYF. For the CDR3, the DNA is TGCGCCAGCAGCAGGGACAGGGGGTACGAGCAGTACTTC.

The genes are TRBV7-9 and TRBJ1-2, with TRBD1 identical over 9 bases. Germline V lookup: CDR1 SEHNR, CDR2 FQNEAQ (reference sequence). V was clipped by 5 bases and J by 8 bases; unmatched bases: 9. The CDR3 sequence is 14 residues long. CDR3 amino acids: CASSPGTGRDGYTF. The CDR3, as DNA: TGTGCCAGCAGCCCCGGGACAGGGAGAGACGGCTACACCTTC.

This chain joins TRBV5-1 and TRBJ2-2, with 7 bases identical to TRBD2. CDR1 is SGHRS, CDR2 YFSETQ, per germline. With 1 base clipped from V and 4 bases from J, the junction kept 7 bases outside the gene matches. The length of the CDR3 is 16 residues. CDR3 protein: CASSLMGGSVTGELFF. The CDR3 bases are TGCGCCAGCAGCTTGATGGGGGGGTCGGTCACCGGGGAGCTGTTTTTT.

This chain links TRBV5-1 with TRBJ1-5; 10 bases map to TRBD1. Trimming removed 0 bases from V and 4 bases from J; junction bases left unmatched: 4. This CDR3 contains 16 residues. Per germline, CDR1 SGHRS and CDR2 YFSETQ. As DNA, the CDR3 is TGCGCCAGCAGCTTGGGGGACAGGGGTCTTAATCAGCCCCAGCATTTT. Its translation is CASSLGDRGLNQPQHF.

V gene TRBV19 combines with J gene TRBJ1-6; D is uncertain. The V end was cut by 7 bases, the J end by 6 bases, with 16 bases between. Germline loops: CDR1 LNHDA, CDR2 SQIVND (reference sequence). The CDR3 runs to 15 residues. CDR3 sequence: CASNSGGMVNSPLHF. CDR3 nucleotides: TGTGCCAGTAACTCCGGCGGAATGGTTAATTCACCCCTCCACTTT. The full variable domain, in which reference TRBV19 and TRBJ1-6 provide the parts outside the CDR3, is DGGITQSPKYLFRKEGQNVTLSCEQNLNHDAMYWYRQDPGQGLRLIYYSQIVNDFQKGDIAEGYSVSREKKESFPLTVTSAQKNPTAFYLCASNSGGMVNSPLHFGNGTRLTVT.

The V and J genes are TRBV19 and TRBJ2-1, with D perhaps TRBD2 (6 bases). Trimming took off 6 bases at V and 3 bases at J, with 15 bases between the two ends. The CDR3 is 15 residues long. CDR1 is LNHDA, CDR2 SQIVND, per germline (reference sequence). CDR3 bases: TGTGCCAGTAGAGACGGCGGGGATCTCTACAATGAGCAGTTCTTC. This encodes CASRDGGDLYNEQFF.

The gene calls are TRBV5-1 and TRBJ1-1, with D possibly matching TRBD1 (5 bases). CDR1 is SGHRS and CDR2 is YFSETQ in the germline V gene. Trimming removed 4 bases from V and 8 bases from J, with 12 bases in between. This CDR3 has 12 amino acids. DNA for the CDR3: TGCGCCAGCAGCAGGGGAACGGGCGAAGCTTTCTTT. Translated: CASSRGTGEAFF.

This clone has a count of ten or more. The chain employs TRBV5-5 and TRBJ2-7, with TRBD1 matching 7 bases. Germline CDR1 is SGHKS and CDR2 is YYEKEE (reference sequence). The V and J ends lost 5 bases and 2 bases, in that order; junction bases with no gene match: 10. This CDR3 region has 15 residues. CDR3 amino acids: CASRKTGTDPYEQYF. CDR3 coding DNA: TGTGCCAGCAGAAAAACCGGGACAGACCCCTACGAGCAGTACTTC.

This clone appeared a few times. The chain is built from TRBV10-2 and TRBJ1-5; D is unresolved. CDR3 length equals 12 residues. V lost 0 bases, J lost 11 bases, and 8 bases lay in between. From germline, CDR1 is WSHSY and CDR2 SAAADI. Here the CDR3 reads CASSESSVAQHF. The CDR3 DNA follows: TGCGCCAGCAGTGAGTCGTCTGTAGCCCAGCATTTT.